The 10 T cell receptor beta chains listed next were all sequenced from one sample in a study of Graves' ophthalmopathy and Graves' hyperthyroidism. The TCR beta CDR3 regions underwent amplification from RNA transcripts. HTBI primers primed a first-round RT-PCR, and a second-round multiplex PCR followed. TCRdb called the multiplex PCR reads again in MiXCR, with one record for every CDR3 protein. The sample contains 350,000 to 400,000 distinct CDR3 sequences, 15% to 19% of which appear only once. Sequencing used peripheral blood. Every receptor here comes from a young woman with stable Graves' hyperthyroidism.

Ten or more counts support this clonotype. The rearrangement joins TRBV6-1 to TRBJ1-1; TRBD1 agrees at 8 bases. The trim removed 6 bases at V and 3 bases at J, leaving 9 bases unmatched. The CDR3 runs 15 residues. Germline CDR1 is MNHNS and CDR2 is SASEGT. The CDR3 coding sequence is TGTGCCAGCAGCGACAGGGGAGGTGTTGACACTGAAGCTTTCTTT. It encodes CASSDRGGVDTEAFF.

At least ten counts were recorded for this clonotype. The genes are TRBV6-2 or TRBV6-3 and TRBJ1-5; D is ambiguous. Germline V gene sequence: CDR1 MNHEY, CDR2 SVGEGT. The CDR3 length is 12 residues. V lost 2 bases and J lost 7, with 6 bases in between. The CDR3 DNA follows: TGTGCCAGCAGTTACGGGTGGCAGCCCCAGCATTTT. Translated: CASSYGWQPQHF.

The chain recombines TRBV7-2 with TRBJ1-1; TRBD1 matches 8 bases. Germline CDR1 SGHTA, CDR2 FQGNSA. V shed 5 bases, J shed 6 bases, and the junction held 8 bases outside the gene matches. This CDR3 is 14 amino acids long. CDR3 residues: CASSPLGQGPEAFF. The CDR3 coding sequence is TGTGCCAGCAGCCCCCTAGGACAGGGCCCTGAAGCTTTCTTT.

This clonotype was detected many times. The V gene is TRBV6-1, the J gene TRBJ1-1, with 7 bases that match TRBD1. Germline V gives CDR1 MNHNS, CDR2 SASEGT. V shed 6 bases and J 1 base; nucleotides not matched to a gene: 14. CDR3 length: 17 residues. The CDR3 region is CASSPPEGQPTNTEAFF. The DNA for the CDR3 is TGTGCCAGCAGCCCCCCAGAGGGACAGCCTACGAACACTGAAGCTTTCTTT.

This clonotype showed up many times. The V and J genes are TRBV6-2 or TRBV6-3 and TRBJ1-1, with 8 bases aligning to TRBD1. The CDR3 spans 12 residues. Looked up from germline, CDR1 is MNHEY and CDR2 is SVGEGT. V was clipped by 6 bases and J by 9 bases; unmatched bases: 6. CDR3 region: CASRGQARKAFF. The CDR3 nucleotides read TGTGCCAGCAGGGGACAGGCTCGGAAAGCTTTCTTT.

For this clonotype: The conserved phenylalanine or tryptophan normally closing the CDR3 is absent here, so this likely arose from a read error. The gene calls are TRBV6-4 and TRBJ1-5; D gene unclear. The CDR3 extends over 14 amino acids. Germline lookup yields CDR1 MRHNA and CDR2 SNTAGT. CDR3 nucleotides: TGTGCCAGCAGTTACTCGCCAGGCGGACAGCCCCAGCATCTC. Its protein product is CASSYSPGGQPQHL.

Of note for this clonotype: At one boundary the junction diverges from the germline segment, which might be a read error. The chain couples TRBV19 to TRBJ1-5, with D possibly TRBD1 on 5 matching bases. There are 15 residues in the CDR3. Germline V lookup: CDR1 LNHDA, CDR2 SQIVND (reference sequence). The CDR3 spells CACSIPGSGNQPQHF. In DNA form, the CDR3 reads TGTGCCTGTAGTATACCAGGGTCGGGCAATCAGCCCCAGCATTTT.

This chain uses TRBV13 with TRBJ2-7; either TRBD1 or TRBD2 may supply D (6 bases each). Germline V CDR1 and CDR2: PRHDT, FYEKMQ (reference sequence). The CDR3 length is 14 residues. V dropped 5 bases and J dropped 5 bases, with 16 bases sitting between them. The CDR3 is CASSPLQGGDEQYF. Written as DNA, the CDR3 is TGTGCCAGCAGCCCCCTACAGGGCGGGGACGAGCAGTACTTC. Drawing the rest from reference TRBV13 and TRBJ2-7, the complete variable domain is AAGVIQSPRHLIKEKRETATLKCYPIPRHDTVYWYQQGPGQDPQFLISFYEKMQSDKGSIPDRFSAQQFSDYHSELNMSSLELGDSALYFCASSPLQGGDEQYFGPGTRLTVT.

The table lists this clonotype with many counts. This CDR3 reads CASTRGQGLTYEQYF. The CDR3 DNA reads as TGCGCCAGCACCCGAGGACAGGGGCTAACCTACGAGCAGTACTTC. The chain employs TRBV10-2 and TRBJ2-7, with TRBD1 matching 9 bases. Germline CDR1 and CDR2: WSHSY and SAAADI. The V gene end was trimmed by 7 bases and the J gene end by 2 bases; junction bases not matched to a gene: 9. CDR3 length: 15 residues.

A remark on this clonotype: A much larger clone lies one base from this, so it may be a read error. The chain employs TRBV6-2 or TRBV6-3 and TRBJ1-5; D is ambiguous. Germline loops: CDR1 MNHEY, CDR2 SVGEGT. The CDR3 runs 13 residues. CDR3 protein: CASSYYQNQPPHF. In nucleotides, the CDR3 is TGTGCCAGCAGTTACTATCAGAATCAGCCCCCGCATTTT.